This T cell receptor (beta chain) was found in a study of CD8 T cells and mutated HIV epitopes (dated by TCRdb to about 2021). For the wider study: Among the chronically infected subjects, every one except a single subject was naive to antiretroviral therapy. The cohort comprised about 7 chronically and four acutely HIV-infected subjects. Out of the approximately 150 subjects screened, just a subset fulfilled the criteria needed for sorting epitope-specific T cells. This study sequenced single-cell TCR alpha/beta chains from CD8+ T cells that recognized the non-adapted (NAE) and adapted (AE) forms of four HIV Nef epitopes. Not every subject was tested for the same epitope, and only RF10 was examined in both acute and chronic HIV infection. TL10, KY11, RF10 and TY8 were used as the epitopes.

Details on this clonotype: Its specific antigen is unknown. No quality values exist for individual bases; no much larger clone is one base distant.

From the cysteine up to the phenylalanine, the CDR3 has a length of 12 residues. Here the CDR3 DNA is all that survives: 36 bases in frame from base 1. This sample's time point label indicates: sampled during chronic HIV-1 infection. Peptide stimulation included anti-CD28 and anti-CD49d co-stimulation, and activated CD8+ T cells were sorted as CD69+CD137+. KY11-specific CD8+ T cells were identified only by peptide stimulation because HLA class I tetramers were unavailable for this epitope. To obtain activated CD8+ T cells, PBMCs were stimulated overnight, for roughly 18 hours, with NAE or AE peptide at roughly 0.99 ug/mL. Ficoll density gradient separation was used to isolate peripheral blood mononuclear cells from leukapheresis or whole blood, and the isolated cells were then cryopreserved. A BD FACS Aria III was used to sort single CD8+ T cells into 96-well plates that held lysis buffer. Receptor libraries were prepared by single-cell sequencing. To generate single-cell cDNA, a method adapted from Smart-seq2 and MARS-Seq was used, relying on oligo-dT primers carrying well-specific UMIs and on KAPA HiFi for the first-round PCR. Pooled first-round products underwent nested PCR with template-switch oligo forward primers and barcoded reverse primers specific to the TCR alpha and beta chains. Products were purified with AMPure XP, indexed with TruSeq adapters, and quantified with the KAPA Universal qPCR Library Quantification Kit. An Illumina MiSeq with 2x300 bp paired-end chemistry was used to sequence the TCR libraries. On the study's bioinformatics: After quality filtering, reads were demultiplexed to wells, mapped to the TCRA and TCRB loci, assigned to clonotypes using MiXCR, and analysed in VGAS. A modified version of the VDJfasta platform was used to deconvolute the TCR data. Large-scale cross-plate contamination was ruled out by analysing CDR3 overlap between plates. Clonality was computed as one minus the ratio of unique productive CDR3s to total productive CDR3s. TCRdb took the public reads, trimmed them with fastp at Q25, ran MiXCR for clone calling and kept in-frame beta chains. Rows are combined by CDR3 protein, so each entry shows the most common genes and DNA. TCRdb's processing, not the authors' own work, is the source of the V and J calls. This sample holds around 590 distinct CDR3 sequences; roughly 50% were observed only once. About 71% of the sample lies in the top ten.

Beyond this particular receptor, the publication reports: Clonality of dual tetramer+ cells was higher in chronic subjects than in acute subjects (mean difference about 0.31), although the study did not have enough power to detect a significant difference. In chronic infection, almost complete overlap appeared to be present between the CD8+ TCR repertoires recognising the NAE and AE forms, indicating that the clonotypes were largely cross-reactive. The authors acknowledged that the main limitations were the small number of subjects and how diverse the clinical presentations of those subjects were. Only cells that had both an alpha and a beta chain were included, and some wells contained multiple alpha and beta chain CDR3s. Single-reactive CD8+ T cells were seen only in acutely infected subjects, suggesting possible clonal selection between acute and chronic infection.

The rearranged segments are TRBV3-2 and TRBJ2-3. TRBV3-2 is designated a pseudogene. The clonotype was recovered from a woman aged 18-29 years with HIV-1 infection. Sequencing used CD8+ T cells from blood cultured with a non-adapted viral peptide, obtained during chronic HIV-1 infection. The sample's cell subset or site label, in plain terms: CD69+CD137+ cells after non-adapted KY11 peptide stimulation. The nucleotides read TGTGCCAGCGGCCAAGATGGTGATACGCAGTATTTT. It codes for CASGQDGDTQYF.